The next 6 T cell receptor beta chains were all read from a single sample in a study of early T cells in non-severe SARS-CoV-2 infection. Using its own MiXCR run on the 5' RACE reads, TCRdb lists one record per CDR3 protein. The sample has about 67,000 distinct CDR3 sequences; under 14% are singletons. Material: whole blood. These receptors all come from an adult who was a healthcare worker with PCR-confirmed SARS-CoV-2 infection or an uninfected control (not recorded which).

This clonotype was counted between two and nine times. The V call is TRBV18, the J call TRBJ1-1; D not certain. Germline V gene sequence: CDR1 KGHSH, CDR2 LQKENI. The V end was cut by 5 bases, the J end by 8 bases, with 12 bases between. The CDR3 has 12 amino acids. CDR3 DNA sequence: TGTGCCAGCTCATCACAAGGTCGAGAAGCTTTCTTT. Translating gives CASSSQGREAFF.

This clonotype was seen repeatedly, ten times or more. V and J are TRBV27 and TRBJ1-5, with D unresolved. This CDR3 comprises 13 residues. Trimming pared 3 bases from V and 6 bases from J, leaving 9 bases between. CDR1 and CDR2 from the germline V gene are MNHEY and SMNVEV (reference sequence). CDR3 region: CASSLHPAQPQHF. The CDR3 nucleotides are TGTGCCAGCAGTTTGCACCCCGCTCAGCCCCAGCATTTT.

The V and J genes are TRBV11-2 and TRBJ2-7; D may be TRBD2 (5 bases). The CDR3 loop spans 11 amino acids. V shed 7 bases and J shed 7 bases, with 11 bases lying between them. The germline CDR1 and CDR2 sequences are SGHAT and FQNNGV. The CDR3 DNA reads TGTGCCAGCAACGCCGGCGGGGAGCAGTACTTC. Translated, it gives CASNAGGEQYF. Supplemented by reference TRBV11-2 and TRBJ2-7, the full variable domain reads EAGVAQSPRYKIIEKRQSVAFWCNPISGHATLYWYQQILGQGPKLLIQFQNNGVVDDSQLPKDRFSAERLKGVDSTLKIQPAKLEDSAVYLCASNAGGEQYFGPGTRLTVT.

The chain has TRBV24-1 and TRBJ2-1; 8 nucleotides align to TRBD1. Looked up from germline, CDR1 is KGHDR and CDR2 is SFDVKD. Trimming removed 6 bases from V and 5 bases from J; junction bases left unmatched: 5. This CDR3 is built from 14 residues. CDR3 amino acids: CATSQTGENNEQFF. The CDR3 nucleotides read TGTGCCACCAGTCAGACAGGGGAAAACAATGAGCAGTTCTTC.

The rearrangement links TRBV2 to TRBJ1-4; D may be TRBD1 (6 bases). Germline loops: CDR1 SNHLY, CDR2 FYNNEI. Trimming took 4 bases from V and 2 from J, leaving 11 bases between them. The CDR3 contains 15 residues. The CDR3 is CASSGQQGTNEKLFF. The CDR3 nucleotides read TGTGCCAGCAGTGGACAACAGGGTACTAATGAAAAACTGTTTTTT.

The V and J genes are TRBV7-9 and TRBJ2-1; 10 bases are shared with TRBD2. V lost 5 bases, J lost 3 bases, and 10 bases stayed unmatched. The germline V gene has CDR1 SEHNR and CDR2 FQNEAQ (reference sequence). The CDR3 runs 17 residues. CDR3 residues: CASSPKIGTSDYNEQFF. Here the CDR3 DNA reads TGTGCCAGCAGCCCCAAGATCGGGACTAGCGACTACAATGAGCAGTTCTTC. The whole variable domain, filled in from reference TRBV7-9 and TRBJ2-1, reads DTGVSQNPRHKITKRGQNVTFRCDPISEHNRLYWYRQTLGQGPEFLTYFQNEAQLEKSRLLSDRFSAERPKGSFSTLEIQRTEQGDSAMYLCASSPKIGTSDYNEQFFGPGTRLTVL.